This T cell receptor beta chain is from a study of T-cell reconstitution after alpha-beta-depleted transplantation in children. This clonotype was detected a few times. Construction of the TCRbeta library involved unique molecular identifiers. One entry per CDR3 protein results from TCRdb running MiXCR on the PCR reads. The table has approximately 420,000 distinct CDR3 sequences, 9.5% to 13% seen once. The CDR3 runs 14 residues. Per germline, CDR1 SQVTM and CDR2 ANQGSEA. Trimming shortened V by 3 bases and J by 3 bases, and 11 bases separated the two germline ends. The sample was PBMCs from the stem cell graft donor, taken from the stem cell graft. This TCR came from a human donor who donated a stem cell graft to a child with acute myeloid leukemia. The gene calls are TRBV29-1 and TRBJ1-4; D may be TRBD1 (6 bases). DNA of the CDR3: TGCAGCGTTGAGGGGGGCACTGCTAATGAAAAACTGTTTTTT. It encodes CSVEGGTANEKLFF.